This T cell receptor (beta chain) emerged from a study of blood T cell repertoires in COVID-19. Some clones are missing from TCRdb's copy, which holds only in-frame ones; the method was immunoSEQ multiplex PCR. This table has 110,000 to 150,000 clones, around 73% appearing once. V gave up 1 base and J gave up 6 bases; unmatched junction bases: 5. The CDR3 sequence is 15 residues long. Germline V gene sequence: CDR1 SGHRS, CDR2 YFSETQ. This clonotype was sampled from a woman in her fifties or sixties who had recovered from COVID-19. V usage is TRBV5-1 and J usage is TRBJ1-1; 11 bases are shared with TRBD1. Sequencing input: PBMCs or T cells enriched from blood (not recorded which). The CDR3 loop reads CASSLSPGQGAEAFF. The CDR3 bases are TGCGCCAGCAGCTTGTCACCGGGACAGGGGGCTGAAGCTTTCTTT.